This entry describes one T cell receptor (beta chain). This clone was detected only a few times. No antigen is known for it. Base qualities were left out, and no much larger clone turns up one base away. The data stem from a study of control samples from healthy donors and cancer patients (dated by TCRdb to the early 2020s). The germline V gene (reference sequence) specifies SEHNR as CDR1 and FQNEAQ as CDR2. Between the V and J ends, shortened by 5 bases and 2 bases respectively, the junction contains 10 bases. From the cysteine up to the phenylalanine, the CDR3 has a length of 14 residues. Just the 42-base CDR3 DNA is kept, in frame starting at base 1. Libraries were made using the immunoSEQ multiplex PCR assay. Not all clones reach the TCRdb copy of this immuneACCESS table, which keeps in-frame sequences only. Checked studies attribute under half of the gap to unresolved V genes and leave the rest unexplained. For this sample the table gives under 150,000 clones, of which more than 70% were detected only once. The ten biggest clones cover over 2% of the sample.

The V gene is TRBV7-9 and the J gene is TRBJ1-5; TRBD1 is perhaps the D gene, given 5 matching bases. The sequence came from a woman aged 70-85 years in good health. The sample was blood. CDR3 sequence: CASSPGRGNQPQHF. The DNA is as follows: TGTGCCAGCAGCCCCGGCAGGGGCAATCAGCCCCAGCATTTT.